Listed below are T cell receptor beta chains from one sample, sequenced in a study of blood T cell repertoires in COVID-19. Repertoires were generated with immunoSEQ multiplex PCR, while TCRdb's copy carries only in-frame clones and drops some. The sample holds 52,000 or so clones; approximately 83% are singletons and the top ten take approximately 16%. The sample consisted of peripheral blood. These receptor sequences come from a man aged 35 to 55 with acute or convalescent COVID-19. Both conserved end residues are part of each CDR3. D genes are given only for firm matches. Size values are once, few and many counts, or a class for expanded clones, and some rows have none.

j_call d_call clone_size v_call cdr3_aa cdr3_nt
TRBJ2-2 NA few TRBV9 CASSVSQGPNTGELFF TGTGCCAGCAGCGTATCTCAGGGGCCGAACACCGGGGAGCTGTTTTTT
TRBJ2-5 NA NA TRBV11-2 CASSPSSYQTQYF TGTGCCAGCAGCCCAAGTAGTTACCAGACCCAGTACTTC
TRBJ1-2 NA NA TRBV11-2 CASSLGGGVTF TGTGCCAGCAGCTTAGGAGGGGGTGTGACCTTC
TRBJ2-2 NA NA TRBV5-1 CASIWDWGAGELFF TGCGCCAGCATTTGGGATTGGGGAGCCGGGGAGCTGTTTTTT
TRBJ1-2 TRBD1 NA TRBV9 CASSVNDRARSYGYTF TGTGCCAGCAGCGTAAATGACAGGGCCCGCAGCTATGGCTACACCTTC
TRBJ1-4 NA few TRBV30 CAWSESRVKLFF TGTGCCTGGAGTGAATCTCGTGTAAAACTGTTTTTT
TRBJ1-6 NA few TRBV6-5 CASNSPLNSPLHF TGTGCCAGCAACAGCCCACTGAATTCACCCCTCCACTTT
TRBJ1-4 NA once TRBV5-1 CASQPGSTNEKLFF TGCGCCAGCCAGCCCGGGTCGACTAATGAAAAACTGTTTTTT
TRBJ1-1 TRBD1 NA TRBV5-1 CASSAETGAGTEAFF TGCGCCAGCAGCGCGGAAACAGGGGCTGGCACTGAAGCTTTCTTT
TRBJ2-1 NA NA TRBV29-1 CSVDSILAGNEQFF TGCAGCGTCGATTCAATCCTAGCTGGCAATGAGCAGTTCTTC
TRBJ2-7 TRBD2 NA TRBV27 CASSGSSGAYEQYF TGTGCCAGCAGTGGATCTAGCGGTGCCTACGAGCAGTACTTC
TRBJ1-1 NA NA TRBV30 CAWSVVRNTEAFF TGTGCCTGGAGTGTAGTTAGAAACACTGAAGCTTTCTTT
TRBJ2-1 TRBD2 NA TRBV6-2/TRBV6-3 CASSGGRRPYNEQFF TGTGCCAGCAGTGGCGGGAGGAGACCCTACAATGAGCAGTTCTTC
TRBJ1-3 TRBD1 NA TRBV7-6 CASSLMGTGAYSGNTIYF TGTGCCAGCAGCTTAATGGGGACAGGAGCTTACTCTGGAAACACCATATATTTT
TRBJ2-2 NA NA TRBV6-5 CASSTRTINTGELFF TGTGCCAGCAGTACCCGGACTATTAACACCGGGGAGCTGTTTTTT
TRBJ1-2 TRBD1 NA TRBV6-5 CASSRQGHGYTF TGTGCCAGCAGTCGACAGGGGCATGGCTACACCTTC
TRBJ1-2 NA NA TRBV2 CASRKGTSLNYGYTF TGTGCCAGCAGGAAGGGGACAAGTCTTAACTATGGCTACACCTTC
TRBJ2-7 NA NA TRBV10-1 CASSENLEYEQYF TGCGCCAGCAGTGAGAATTTGGAGTACGAGCAGTACTTC
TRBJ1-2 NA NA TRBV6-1 CASSRGNNYGYTF TGTGCCAGCAGTAGGGGCAATAACTATGGCTACACCTTC
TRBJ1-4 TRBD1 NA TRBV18 CASSRGQGASSEKLFF TGTGCCAGCTCCCGAGGACAGGGGGCCAGCAGTGAAAAACTGTTTTTT
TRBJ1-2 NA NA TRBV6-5 CASTQGIYGYTF TGTGCCAGCACACAGGGTATCTATGGCTACACCTTC
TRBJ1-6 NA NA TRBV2 CASSGGRPPSPLHF TGTGCCAGCAGTGGTGGCAGGCCGCCTTCACCCCTCCACTTT
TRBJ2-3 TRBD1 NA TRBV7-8 CASSPDRGSTDTQYF TGTGCCAGCAGCCCGGACAGGGGTAGCACAGATACGCAGTATTTT
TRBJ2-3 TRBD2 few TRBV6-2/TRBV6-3 CASSYRGLAGYGDTQYF TGTGCCAGCAGTTATAGGGGACTAGCGGGATACGGAGATACGCAGTATTTT
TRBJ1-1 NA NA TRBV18 CASSQRGGNTEAFF TGTGCCAGCTCTCAACGGGGGGGGAACACTGAAGCTTTCTTT
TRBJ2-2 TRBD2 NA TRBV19 CAVREREGRGELFF TGTGCCGTCAGGGAGCGGGAGGGCCGCGGGGAGCTGTTTTTT
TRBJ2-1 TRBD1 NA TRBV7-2 CASSSQGPEQFF TGTGCCAGCAGCTCACAGGGGCCTGAGCAGTTCTTC
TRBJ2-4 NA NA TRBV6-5 CASSQLRGIQYF TGTGCCAGCAGTCAGTTAAGGGGCATTCAGTACTTC
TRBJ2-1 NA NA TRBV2 CASSAEQGGEQFF TGTGCCAGCAGTGCAGAGCAGGGGGGTGAGCAGTTCTTC
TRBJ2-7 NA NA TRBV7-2 CASSKGLGGYEQYF TGTGCCAGCAGCAAAGGACTAGGGGGCTACGAGCAGTACTTC
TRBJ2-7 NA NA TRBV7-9 CASSLRTGMGQRFSYEQYF TGTGCCAGCAGCTTAAGAACAGGGATGGGCCAGCGGTTCTCCTACGAGCAGTACTTC